This paragraph reports one T cell receptor (beta chain). V dropped 2 bases and J dropped 3 bases, with 11 bases sitting between them. This CDR3 region has 14 residues. Germline CDR1 is SEHNR and CDR2 is FQNEAQ (reference sequence). This record belongs to a study of blood T cell repertoires in COVID-19. Background on the study: The origin of the acute and convalescent COVID-19 samples was the United States, Italy and Spain. PBMCs, B-cell-depleted T cells, or T cells were the source of the cDNA or gDNA that made up the material.

In the original processing: Reference gene primers were amplified, and this amplification served to estimate nucleated cell counts. Assay: immunoSEQ multiplex PCR; the TCRdb copy retains only in-frame clones and omits some. That table gives V, J and clone size, and the DNA gave D and trimming. The sample yields about 110,000 clones, approximately 90% seen once. Input material: peripheral blood. The TCR originated in a woman in her fifties or sixties with acute or convalescent COVID-19. This chain links TRBV7-9 with TRBJ2-7, with a tentative D call TRBD2 (5 bases). CDR3 sequence: CASSLPSSSYEQYF. The CDR3 DNA is TGTGCCAGCAGCTTACCTTCTAGCAGCTACGAGCAGTACTTC.